Each of the 3 T cell receptor beta chains below was sequenced from the same sample in a study of response to subunit inactivated influenza vaccine. TCRdb redid the calling of the RT-PCR reads with MiXCR, one entry per CDR3 protein. The table records roughly 790,000 distinct CDR3 sequences, 21% of them present only once. The starting material was PBMCs from blood, obtained more than 4 days after vaccination. Receptors were obtained from a man aged 50-60 years who received an inactivated influenza vaccine.

The chain uses TRBV20-1 and TRBJ2-1, with no clear D. CDR3 length: 14 residues. Germline CDR1 is DFQATT and CDR2 is SNEGSKA (reference sequence). With 4 bases removed from V and 7 bases from J, the gap between germline ends came to 17 bases. CDR3 nucleotide sequence: TGCAGTGCTACCGCCTATGGCGTAGGGAATGAGCAGTTCTTC. This translates into CSATAYGVGNEQFF.

The table lists this clonotype with a few counts. This chain connects TRBV5-1 to TRBJ2-3; unclear D gene. Trimming took off 0 bases at V and 2 bases at J, with 13 bases between the two ends. The V gene's germline CDR1 is SGHRS and CDR2 YFSETQ. This CDR3 spans 16 amino acids. The CDR3 is CASSLANGFFTDTQYF. Here the CDR3 DNA reads TGCGCCAGCAGCTTGGCGAACGGATTTTTCACAGATACGCAGTATTTT.

The J gene is TRBJ2-1, the V gene TRBV12-5, with D unclear. The CDR3 extends over 18 amino acids. Germline V gives CDR1 LGHNT, CDR2 FRNRAP. Trimming shortened V by 0 bases and J by 10 bases, and 25 bases separated the two germline ends. The CDR3 spells CASGLVVPASPSNREQFF. The CDR3 bases are TGTGCTAGTGGTTTGGTGGTGCCCGCAAGCCCATCCAATAGGGAGCAGTTCTTC.